Listed below are T cell receptor beta chains from one sample, sequenced in a study of T-cell reconstitution after alpha-beta-depleted transplantation in children. Using its own MiXCR run on the PCR reads, TCRdb lists one record per CDR3 protein. The sample has approximately 300,000 distinct CDR3 sequences, about 9.5% seen once. The sequencing here drew on PBMCs, taken before TCRalphabeta/CD19-depleted stem cell transplant. The receptors shown here come from a boy under two years old with acute myeloid leukemia, due to receive a stem cell transplant. Both conserved end residues are part of each CDR3. The D gene is left open where the match is weak. Size is omitted from some rows. Given values are once, few, many or a class for expanded clones.

j_call: TRBJ2-3
v_call: TRBV10-3
clone_size: many
d_call: NA
cdr3_nt: TGTGCCATCAGTGAGTCGGTGACAGGCCCGGGTACGCAGTATTTT
cdr3_aa: CAISESVTGPGTQYF

j_call: TRBJ2-3
v_call: TRBV29-1
clone_size: NA
d_call: NA
cdr3_nt: TGCAGCGTTGCGCAGGGGTTGGATACGCAGTATTTT
cdr3_aa: CSVAQGLDTQYF

j_call: TRBJ2-5
v_call: TRBV20-1
clone_size: many
d_call: TRBD2
cdr3_nt: TGCAGTGCTAGAGACGGGTTAGCGGGGGGATTGGAGACCCAGTACTTC
cdr3_aa: CSARDGLAGGLETQYF

j_call: TRBJ2-7
v_call: TRBV14
clone_size: few
d_call: NA
cdr3_nt: TGTGCCAGCAGCCAAGAGTGGGCCTCCTACGAGCAGTACTTC
cdr3_aa: CASSQEWASYEQYF

j_call: TRBJ2-7
v_call: TRBV5-1
clone_size: many
d_call: NA
cdr3_nt: TGCGCCAGCAGCTTGGAGGGAAAGGTCTACGAGCAGTACTTC
cdr3_aa: CASSLEGKVYEQYF

j_call: TRBJ1-2
v_call: TRBV29-1
clone_size: many
d_call: NA
cdr3_nt: TGCAGCGTTGATTCGGTTGCCGGCTACACCTTC
cdr3_aa: CSVDSVAGYTF

j_call: TRBJ2-5
v_call: TRBV15
clone_size: many
d_call: NA
cdr3_nt: TGTGCCACCAGTCGGGACTCCTATACGGAGACCCAGTACTTC
cdr3_aa: CATSRDSYTETQYF

j_call: TRBJ1-1
v_call: TRBV20-1
clone_size: many
d_call: NA
cdr3_nt: TGCAGTGCTAGGACCGCGAACACTGAAGCTTTCTTT
cdr3_aa: CSARTANTEAFF

j_call: TRBJ1-6
v_call: TRBV10-3
clone_size: NA
d_call: NA
cdr3_nt: TGTGCCATCAAGGACGGGTCAAGCAATTCACCCCTCCACTTT
cdr3_aa: CAIKDGSSNSPLHF

j_call: TRBJ2-1
v_call: TRBV12-3/TRBV12-4
clone_size: many
d_call: NA
cdr3_nt: TGTGCCAGCAGTTCAGAAAATGAGCAGTTCTTC
cdr3_aa: CASSSENEQFF

j_call: TRBJ2-4
v_call: TRBV13
clone_size: many
d_call: TRBD1
cdr3_nt: TGTGCCAGCAGCACCAGGACAGGATCTACCAAAAACATTCAGTACTTC
cdr3_aa: CASSTRTGSTKNIQYF

j_call: TRBJ1-4
v_call: TRBV12-3/TRBV12-4
clone_size: NA
d_call: NA
cdr3_nt: TGTGCCAGCAGTTCCCCCGGGACATCTAATGAAAAACTGTTTTTT
cdr3_aa: CASSSPGTSNEKLFF

j_call: TRBJ2-5
v_call: TRBV7-2
clone_size: NA
d_call: TRBD2
cdr3_nt: TGTGCCAGCAGCTTAGGAGCTCGGGGGGAGGAGACCCAGTACTTC
cdr3_aa: CASSLGARGEETQYF

j_call: TRBJ2-5
v_call: TRBV10-2
clone_size: many
d_call: TRBD2
cdr3_nt: TGCGCCAGCAGTGGATGGAGCGGGAGGGGAGGGGAGACCCAGTACTTC
cdr3_aa: CASSGWSGRGGETQYF

j_call: TRBJ2-1
v_call: TRBV6-1
clone_size: NA
d_call: TRBD2
cdr3_nt: TGTGCCAGCAGTGGAACTAGCGGGGTTAGGGATGAGCAGTTCTTC
cdr3_aa: CASSGTSGVRDEQFF

j_call: TRBJ2-7
v_call: TRBV14
clone_size: many
d_call: NA
cdr3_nt: TGTGCCAGCAGCATCCGAGCTGGAATACGTGAGCAGTACTTC
cdr3_aa: CASSIRAGIREQYF

j_call: TRBJ2-1
v_call: TRBV4-1
clone_size: NA
d_call: TRBD1
cdr3_nt: TGCGCCAGCAGCCGAAGGTTCCGGGACAGGGGAGGGAATGAGCAGTTCTTC
cdr3_aa: CASSRRFRDRGGNEQFF

j_call: TRBJ2-3
v_call: TRBV28
clone_size: few
d_call: NA
cdr3_nt: TGTGCCAGCAGTGATCGGGACTTCACAGATACGCAGTATTTT
cdr3_aa: CASSDRDFTDTQYF